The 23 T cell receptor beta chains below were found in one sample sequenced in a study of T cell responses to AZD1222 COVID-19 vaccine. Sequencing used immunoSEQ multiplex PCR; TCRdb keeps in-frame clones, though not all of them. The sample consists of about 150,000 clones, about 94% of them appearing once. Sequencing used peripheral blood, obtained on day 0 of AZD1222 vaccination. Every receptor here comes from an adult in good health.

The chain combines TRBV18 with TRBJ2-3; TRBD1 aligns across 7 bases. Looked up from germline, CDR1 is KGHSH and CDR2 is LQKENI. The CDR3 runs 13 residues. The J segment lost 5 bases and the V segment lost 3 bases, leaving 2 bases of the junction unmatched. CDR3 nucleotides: TGTGCCAGCTCACCCAGACAGGGAGATACGCAGTATTTT. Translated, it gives CASSPRQGDTQYF.

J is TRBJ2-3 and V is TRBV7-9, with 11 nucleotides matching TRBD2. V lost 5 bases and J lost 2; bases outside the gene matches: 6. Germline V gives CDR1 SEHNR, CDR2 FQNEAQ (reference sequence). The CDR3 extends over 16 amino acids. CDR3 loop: CASSVTSGSHTDTQYF. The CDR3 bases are TGTGCCAGCAGCGTAACTAGCGGGAGCCACACAGATACGCAGTATTTT.

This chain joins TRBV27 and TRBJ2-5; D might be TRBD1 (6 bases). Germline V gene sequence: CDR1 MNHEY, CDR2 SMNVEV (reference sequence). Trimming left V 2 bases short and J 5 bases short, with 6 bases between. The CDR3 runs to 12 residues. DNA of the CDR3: TGTGCCAGCAGTTTAAGGGGGGAGACCCAGTACTTC. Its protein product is CASSLRGETQYF.

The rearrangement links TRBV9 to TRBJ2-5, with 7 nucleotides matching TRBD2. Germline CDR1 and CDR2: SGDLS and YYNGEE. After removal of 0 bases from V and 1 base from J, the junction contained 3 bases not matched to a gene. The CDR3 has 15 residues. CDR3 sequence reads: CASSVATGGQETQYF. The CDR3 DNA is TGTGCCAGCAGCGTAGCGACGGGGGGCCAAGAGACCCAGTACTTC. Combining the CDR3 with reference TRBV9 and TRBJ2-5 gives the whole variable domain DSGVTQTPKHLITATGQRVTLRCSPRSGDLSVYWYQQSLDQGLQFLIQYYNGEERAKGNILERFSAQQFPDLHSELNLSSLELGDSALYFCASSVATGGQETQYFGPGTRLLVL.

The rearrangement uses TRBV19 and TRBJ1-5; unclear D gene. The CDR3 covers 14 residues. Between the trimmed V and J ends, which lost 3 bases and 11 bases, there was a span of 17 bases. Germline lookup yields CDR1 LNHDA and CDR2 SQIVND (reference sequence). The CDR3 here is CASSIEVKLRTQHF. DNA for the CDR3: TGTGCCAGTAGTATTGAGGTAAAGTTAAGGACCCAGCATTTT.

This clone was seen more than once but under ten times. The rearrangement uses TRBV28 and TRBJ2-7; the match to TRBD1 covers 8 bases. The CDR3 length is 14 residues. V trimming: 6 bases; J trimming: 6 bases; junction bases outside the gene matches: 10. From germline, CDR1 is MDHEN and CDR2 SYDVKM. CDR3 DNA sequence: TGTGCCAGCAGCCCTGTGGACAGGGTAGGCGAGCAGTACTTC. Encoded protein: CASSPVDRVGEQYF.

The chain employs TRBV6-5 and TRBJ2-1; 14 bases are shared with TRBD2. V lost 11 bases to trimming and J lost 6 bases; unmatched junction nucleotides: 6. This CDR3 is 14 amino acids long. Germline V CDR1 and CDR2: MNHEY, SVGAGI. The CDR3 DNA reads TGTGCCGGGAGGACTAGCGGGGGGAGCAATGAGCAGTTCTTC. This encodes CAGRTSGGSNEQFF.

CDR3 DNA sequence: TGTGCCAGCAGTCAAAGGGGGAATATCAACACTGAAGCTTTCTTT. Residues: CASSQRGNINTEAFF. J is TRBJ1-1 and V is TRBV14, with D possibly being TRBD1 (6 bases). The CDR3 is 15 amino acids. CDR1 SGHDN and CDR2 FVKESK come from the germline V gene. V lost 6 bases, J lost 2 bases, and 16 bases lay in between.

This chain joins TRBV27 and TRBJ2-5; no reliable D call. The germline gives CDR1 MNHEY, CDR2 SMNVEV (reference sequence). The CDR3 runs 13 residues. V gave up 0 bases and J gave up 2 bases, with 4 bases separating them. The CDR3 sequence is CASSLSHQETQYF. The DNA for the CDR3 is TGTGCCAGCAGTTTATCCCATCAAGAGACCCAGTACTTC.

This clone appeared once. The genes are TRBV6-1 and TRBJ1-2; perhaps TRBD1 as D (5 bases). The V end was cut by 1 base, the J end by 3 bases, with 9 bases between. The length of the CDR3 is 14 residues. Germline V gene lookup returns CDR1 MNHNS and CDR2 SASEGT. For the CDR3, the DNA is TGTGCCAGCAGTGAAGGATCGGGGGACTATGGCTACACCTTC. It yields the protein CASSEGSGDYGYTF.

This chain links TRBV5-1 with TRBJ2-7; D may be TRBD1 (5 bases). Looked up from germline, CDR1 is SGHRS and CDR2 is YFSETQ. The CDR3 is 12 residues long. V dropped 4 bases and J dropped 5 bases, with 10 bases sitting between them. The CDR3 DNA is TGCGCCAGCAGCCTCGTGACAGACGAGCAGTACTTC. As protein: CASSLVTDEQYF.

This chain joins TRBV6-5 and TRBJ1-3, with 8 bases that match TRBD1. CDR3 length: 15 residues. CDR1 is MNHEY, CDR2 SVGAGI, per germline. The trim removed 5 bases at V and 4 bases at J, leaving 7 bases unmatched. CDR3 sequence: CASSRGQGSGNTIYF. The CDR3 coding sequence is TGTGCCAGCAGTCGAGGACAGGGTAGCGGAAACACCATATATTTT.

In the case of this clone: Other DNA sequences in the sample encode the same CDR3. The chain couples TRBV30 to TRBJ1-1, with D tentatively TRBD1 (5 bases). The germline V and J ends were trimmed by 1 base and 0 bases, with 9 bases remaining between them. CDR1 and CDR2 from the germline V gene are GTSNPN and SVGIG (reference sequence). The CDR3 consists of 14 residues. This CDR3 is CAWSEGRLNTEAFF. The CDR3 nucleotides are TGTGCCTGGAGTGAGGGACGGCTGAACACTGAAGCTTTCTTT.

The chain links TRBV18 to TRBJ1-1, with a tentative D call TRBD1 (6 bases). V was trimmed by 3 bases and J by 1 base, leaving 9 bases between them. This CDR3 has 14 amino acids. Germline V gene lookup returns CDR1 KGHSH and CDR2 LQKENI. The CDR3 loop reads CASSPRTENTEAFF. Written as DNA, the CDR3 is TGTGCCAGCTCACCCCGGACAGAGAACACTGAAGCTTTCTTT. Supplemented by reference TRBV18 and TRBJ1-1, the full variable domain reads NAGVMQNPRHLVRRRGQEARLRCSPMKGHSHVYWYRQLPEEGLKFMVYLQKENIIDESGMPKERFSAEFPKEGPSILRIQQVVRGDSAAYFCASSPRTENTEAFFGQGTRLTVV.

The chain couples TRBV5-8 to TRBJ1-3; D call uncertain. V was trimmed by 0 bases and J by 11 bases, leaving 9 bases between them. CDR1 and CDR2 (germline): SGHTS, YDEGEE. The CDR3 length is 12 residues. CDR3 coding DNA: TGTGCCAGCAGCTTGGTTGGCTTGGCCATATATTTT. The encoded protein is CASSLVGLAIYF. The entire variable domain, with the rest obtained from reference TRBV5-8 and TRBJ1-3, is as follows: EAGVTQSPTHLIKTRGQQATLRCSPISGHTSVYWYQQALGLGLQFLLWYDEGEERNRGNFPPRFSGRQFPNYSSELNVNALELEDSALYLCASSLVGLAIYFGEGSWLTVV.

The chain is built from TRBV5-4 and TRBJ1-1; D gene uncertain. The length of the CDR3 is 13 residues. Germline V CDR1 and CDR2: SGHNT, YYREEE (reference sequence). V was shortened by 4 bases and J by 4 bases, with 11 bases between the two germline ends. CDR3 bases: TGTGCCAGCAGCACCCGACACACCACTGAAGCTTTCTTT. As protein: CASSTRHTTEAFF.

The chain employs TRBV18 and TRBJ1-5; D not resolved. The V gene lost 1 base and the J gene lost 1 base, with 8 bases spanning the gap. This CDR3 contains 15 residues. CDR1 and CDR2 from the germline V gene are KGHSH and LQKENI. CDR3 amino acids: CASSPRQESNQPQHF. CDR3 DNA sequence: TGTGCCAGCTCACCACGTCAGGAGAGCAATCAGCCCCAGCATTTT. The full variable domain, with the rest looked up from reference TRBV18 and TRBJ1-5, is NAGVMQNPRHLVRRRGQEARLRCSPMKGHSHVYWYRQLPEEGLKFMVYLQKENIIDESGMPKERFSAEFPKEGPSILRIQQVVRGDSAAYFCASSPRQESNQPQHFGDGTRLSIL.

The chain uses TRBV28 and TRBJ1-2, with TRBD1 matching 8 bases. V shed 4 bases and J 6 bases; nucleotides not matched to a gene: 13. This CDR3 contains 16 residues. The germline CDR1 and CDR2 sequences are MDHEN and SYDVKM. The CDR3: CASSSSDRGGADGYTF. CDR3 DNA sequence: TGTGCCAGCAGTTCATCAGACAGGGGAGGGGCGGATGGCTACACCTTC.

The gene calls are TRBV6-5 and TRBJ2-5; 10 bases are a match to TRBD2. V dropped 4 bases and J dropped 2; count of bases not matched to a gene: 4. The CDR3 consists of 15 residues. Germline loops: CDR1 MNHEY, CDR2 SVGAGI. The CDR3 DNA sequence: TGTGCCAGCAGTTTGGGAGCGGGAGGGCAAGAGACCCAGTACTTC. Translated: CASSLGAGGQETQYF.

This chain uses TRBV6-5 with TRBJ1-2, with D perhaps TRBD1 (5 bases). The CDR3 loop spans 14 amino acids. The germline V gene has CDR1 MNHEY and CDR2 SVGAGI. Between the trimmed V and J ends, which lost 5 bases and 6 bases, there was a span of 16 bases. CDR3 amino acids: CASSTSSGADGYTF. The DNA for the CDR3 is TGTGCCAGCAGTACCTCGTCCGGGGCCGATGGCTACACCTTC.

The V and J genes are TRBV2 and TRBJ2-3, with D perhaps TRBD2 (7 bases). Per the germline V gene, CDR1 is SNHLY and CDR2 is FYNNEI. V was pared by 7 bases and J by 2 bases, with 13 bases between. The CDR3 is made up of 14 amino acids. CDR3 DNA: TGTGCCAGCAAGCGGGACACTAACACAGATACGCAGTATTTT. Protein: CASKRDTNTDTQYF.

The CDR3 loop reads CASSHEGHMNTEAFF. The CDR3 DNA reads as TGTGCCAGCAGCCATGAGGGACACATGAACACTGAAGCTTTCTTT. This chain connects TRBV13 to TRBJ1-1; tentative D call: TRBD1 (6 bases). Trimming cost V 5 bases and J 0 bases, with 13 bases left between them. The CDR3 runs to 15 residues. Germline CDR1 PRHDT, CDR2 FYEKMQ (reference sequence).

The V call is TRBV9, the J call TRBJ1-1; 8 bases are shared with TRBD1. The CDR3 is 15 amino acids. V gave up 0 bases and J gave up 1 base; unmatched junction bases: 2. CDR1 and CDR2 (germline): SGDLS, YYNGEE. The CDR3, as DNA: TGTGCCAGCAGCGTAGATGGGACAGGGAACACTGAAGCTTTCTTT. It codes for CASSVDGTGNTEAFF.